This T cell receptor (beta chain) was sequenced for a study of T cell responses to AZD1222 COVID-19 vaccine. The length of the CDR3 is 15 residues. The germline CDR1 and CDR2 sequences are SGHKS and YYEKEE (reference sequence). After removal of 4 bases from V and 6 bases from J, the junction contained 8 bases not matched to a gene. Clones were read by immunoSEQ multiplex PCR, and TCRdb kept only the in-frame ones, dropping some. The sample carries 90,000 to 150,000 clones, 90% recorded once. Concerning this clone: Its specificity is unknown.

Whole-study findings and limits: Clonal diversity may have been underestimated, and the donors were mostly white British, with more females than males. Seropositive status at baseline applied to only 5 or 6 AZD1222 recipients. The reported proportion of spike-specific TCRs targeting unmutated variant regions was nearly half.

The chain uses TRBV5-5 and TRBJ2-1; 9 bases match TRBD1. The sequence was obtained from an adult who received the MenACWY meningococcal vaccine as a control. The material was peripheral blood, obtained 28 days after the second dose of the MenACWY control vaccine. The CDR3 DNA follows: TGTGCCAGCAGCCTGGTGGACAGGGGTGGCAATGAGCAGTTCTTC. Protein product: CASSLVDRGGNEQFF. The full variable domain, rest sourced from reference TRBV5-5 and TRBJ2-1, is DAGVTQSPTHLIKTRGQQVTLRCSPISGHKSVSWYQQVLGQGPQFIFQYYEKEERGRGNFPDRFSARQFPNYSSELNVNALLLGDSALYLCASSLVDRGGNEQFFGPGTRLTVL.